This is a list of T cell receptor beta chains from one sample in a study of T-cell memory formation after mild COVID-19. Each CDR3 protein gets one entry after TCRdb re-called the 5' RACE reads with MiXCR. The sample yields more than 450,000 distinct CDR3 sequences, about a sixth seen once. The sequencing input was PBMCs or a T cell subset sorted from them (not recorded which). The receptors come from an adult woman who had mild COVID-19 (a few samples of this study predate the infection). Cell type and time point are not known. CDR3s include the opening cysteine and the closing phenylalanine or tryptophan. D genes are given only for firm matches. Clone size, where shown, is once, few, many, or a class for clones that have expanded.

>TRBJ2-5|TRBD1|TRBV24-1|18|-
CATSDSNRDSSLVETQYF
TGTGCCACCAGTGATAGCAACCGGGACAGCAGTTTAGTGGAGACCCAGTACTTC
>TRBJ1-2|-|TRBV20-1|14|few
CSARGDGGLNGYTF
TGCAGTGCTAGAGGGGATGGGGGGCTCAATGGCTACACCTTC
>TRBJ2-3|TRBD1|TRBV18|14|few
CASSPGTGEDTQYF
TGTGCCAGCTCACCAGGGACAGGGGAAGATACGCAGTATTTT
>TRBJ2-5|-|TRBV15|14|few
CATSTKGASETQYF
TGTGCCACCAGCACCAAAGGAGCCAGTGAGACCCAGTACTTC
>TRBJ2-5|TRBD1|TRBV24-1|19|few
CATSDTGQGERSSQETQYF
TGTGCCACCAGTGATACGGGACAGGGGGAACGTTCTTCTCAAGAGACCCAGTACTTC
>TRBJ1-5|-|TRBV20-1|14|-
CSAGTGDSNQPQHF
TGCAGTGCTGGTACGGGGGATAGCAATCAGCCCCAGCATTTT
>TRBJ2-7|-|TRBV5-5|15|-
CASSPRDSAAYEQYF
TGTGCCAGCAGCCCTCGGGACTCCGCGGCCTACGAGCAGTACTTC
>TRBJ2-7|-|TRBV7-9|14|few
CASSLALAAYEQYF
TGTGCCAGCAGCTTAGCCCTAGCTGCCTACGAGCAGTACTTC
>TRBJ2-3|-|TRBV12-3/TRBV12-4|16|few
CASSFWGLSPTDTQYF
TGTGCCAGCAGTTTCTGGGGGCTATCTCCTACAGATACGCAGTATTTT
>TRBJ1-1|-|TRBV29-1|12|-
CSARGSSTEAFF
TGCAGCGCCCGAGGTTCGAGCACTGAAGCTTTCTTT